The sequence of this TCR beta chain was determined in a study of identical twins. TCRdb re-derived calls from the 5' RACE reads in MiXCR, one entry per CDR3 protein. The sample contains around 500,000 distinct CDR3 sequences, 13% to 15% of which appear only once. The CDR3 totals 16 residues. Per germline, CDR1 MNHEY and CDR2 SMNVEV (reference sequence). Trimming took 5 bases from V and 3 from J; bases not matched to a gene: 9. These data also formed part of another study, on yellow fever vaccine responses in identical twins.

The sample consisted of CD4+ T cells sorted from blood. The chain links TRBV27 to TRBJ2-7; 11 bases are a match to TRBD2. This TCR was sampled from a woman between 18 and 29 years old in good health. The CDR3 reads CASSPLAGGRFYEQYF. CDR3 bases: TGTGCCAGCAGTCCATTAGCGGGAGGGCGTTTCTACGAGCAGTACTTC.